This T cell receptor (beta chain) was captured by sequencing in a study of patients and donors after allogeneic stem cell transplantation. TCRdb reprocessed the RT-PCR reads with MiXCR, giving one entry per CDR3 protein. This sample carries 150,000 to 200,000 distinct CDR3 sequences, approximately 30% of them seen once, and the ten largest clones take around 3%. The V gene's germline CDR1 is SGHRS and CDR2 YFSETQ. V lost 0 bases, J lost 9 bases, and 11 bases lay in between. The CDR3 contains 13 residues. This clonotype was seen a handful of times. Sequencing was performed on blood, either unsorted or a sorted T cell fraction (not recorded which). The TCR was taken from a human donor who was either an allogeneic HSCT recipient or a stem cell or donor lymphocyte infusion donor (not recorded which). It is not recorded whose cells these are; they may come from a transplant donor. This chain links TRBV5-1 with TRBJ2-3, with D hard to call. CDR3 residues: CASSLGLVNTQYF. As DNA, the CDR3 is TGCGCCAGCAGCTTGGGACTGGTGAACACGCAGTATTTT. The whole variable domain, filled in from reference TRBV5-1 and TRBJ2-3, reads KAGVTQTPRYLIKTRGQQVTLSCSPISGHRSVSWYQQTPGQGLQFLFEYFSETQRNKGNFPGRFSGRQFSNSRSEMNVSTLELGDSALYLCASSLGLVNTQYFGPGTRLTVL.